This T cell receptor beta chain appears in the sequencing data of a study of blood T cell repertoires in COVID-19. Some clones are missing from TCRdb's copy, which holds only in-frame ones; the method was immunoSEQ multiplex PCR. The table includes a few hundred thousand clones, 86% detected once. Germline V CDR1 and CDR2: LNHNV, YYDKDF (reference sequence). The CDR3 covers 13 residues. V lost 1 base to trimming and J lost 9 bases, with 12 bases between them. The sequenced material came from peripheral blood. This chain uses TRBV15 with TRBJ1-2; the D gene is possibly TRBD1 (6 bases). This receptor was obtained from a woman in her sixties or seventies with COVID-19, enrolled during active disease. CDR3 nucleotides: TGTGCCACCAGCAGAGCCCAGACAGGCCGCTACACCTTC. This translates into CATSRAQTGRYTF.